This paragraph reports one T cell receptor (beta chain). One end of the junction fails to match germline, which may point to a read error. CDR3 length equals 16 residues. Germline values: CDR1 SSHAT, CDR2 FNYEAQ (reference sequence). The source of the sample is a study of OX40 agonist ivuxolimab in advanced cancers. Study-level information: Patients were infused with ivuxolimab every 2 weeks at 0.01 to 10 mg/kg. Earlier treatment with anti-PD-1, anti-PD-L1 or anti-CTLA-4 was permitted, and roughly 42% had received some.

The data were produced by immunoSEQ multiplex PCR, yet TCRdb's version contains in-frame clones alone and is incomplete. The sample holds tens of thousands of clones; roughly 88% are singletons and the top ten take more than 3.5%. This material consisted of CD4+ or CD8+ T cells sorted from blood, taken in a trial of the OX40 agonist ivuxolimab. This receptor was identified in an adult with an advanced solid tumor such as melanoma, head and neck, liver or kidney cancer. The rearrangement links TRBV7-7 to TRBJ2-2; TRBD2 agrees at 10 bases. The CDR3: CASSRGLAENTGELFF. DNA of the CDR3: TGTGCTAGCAGCCGCGGACTAGCGGAGAACACCGGGGAGCTGTTTTTT.